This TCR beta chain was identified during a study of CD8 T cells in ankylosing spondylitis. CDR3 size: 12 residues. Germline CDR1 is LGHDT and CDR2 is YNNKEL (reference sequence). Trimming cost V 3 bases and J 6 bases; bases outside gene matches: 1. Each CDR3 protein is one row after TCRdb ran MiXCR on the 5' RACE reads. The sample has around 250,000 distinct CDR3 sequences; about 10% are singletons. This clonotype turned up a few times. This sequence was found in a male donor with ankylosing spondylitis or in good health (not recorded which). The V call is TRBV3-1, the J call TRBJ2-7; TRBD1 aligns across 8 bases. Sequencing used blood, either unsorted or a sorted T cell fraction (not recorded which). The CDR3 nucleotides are TGTGCCAGCAGCCACACAGGGGGCGAGCAGTACTTC. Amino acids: CASSHTGGEQYF.